This T cell receptor beta chain was identified during a study of blood T cell repertoires in COVID-19. Study as a whole: Collection of acute and convalescent COVID-19 samples took place in the United States, Italy and Spain.

Participant age was about 18 to 89 years, and participants resided in about two dozen US areas. Participant-reported clinical history was the basis for cohort assignment. Original handling: Counts of nucleated cells, estimated from reference gene primer amplification, were obtained. Sequencing used immunoSEQ multiplex PCR; TCRdb keeps in-frame clones, though not all of them. V and J calls and clone size are given by that table; D and trimming were obtained from the DNA. Of a few hundred thousand clones listed, around 85% are singletons. The CDR3 length is 14 residues. From germline, CDR1 is LNHDA and CDR2 SQIVND (reference sequence). V lost 11 bases to trimming and J lost 2 bases, with 15 bases between them.

The sequence came from a woman aged 60-70 years who had recovered from COVID-19. The chain recombines TRBV19 with TRBJ1-4, with D possibly TRBD1 on 5 matching bases. The sequenced material came from PBMCs or T cells enriched from blood (not recorded which). The CDR3 DNA is TGTGCCTCTAATCGCCGGGGGACTAATGAAAAACTGTTTTTT. It specifies CASNRRGTNEKLFF.